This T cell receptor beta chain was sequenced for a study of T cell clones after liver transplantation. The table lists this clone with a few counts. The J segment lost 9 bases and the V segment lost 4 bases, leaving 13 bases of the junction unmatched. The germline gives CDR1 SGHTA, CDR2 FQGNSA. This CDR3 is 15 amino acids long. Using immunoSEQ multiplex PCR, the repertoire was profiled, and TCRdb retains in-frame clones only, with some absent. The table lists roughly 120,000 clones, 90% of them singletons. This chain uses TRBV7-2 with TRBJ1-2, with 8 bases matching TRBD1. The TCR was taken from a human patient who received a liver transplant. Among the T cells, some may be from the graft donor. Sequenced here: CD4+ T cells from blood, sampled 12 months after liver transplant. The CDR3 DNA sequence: TGTGCCAGCAGCTCTACCCTCGGGCAGGGGGCTAGCTACACCTTC. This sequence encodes CASSSTLGQGASYTF. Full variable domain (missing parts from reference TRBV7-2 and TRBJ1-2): GAGVSQSPSNKVTEKGKDVELRCDPISGHTALYWYRQSLGQGLEFLIYFQGNSAPDKSGLPSDRFSAERTGGSVSTLTIQRTQQEDSAVYLCASSSTLGQGASYTFGSGTRLTVV.